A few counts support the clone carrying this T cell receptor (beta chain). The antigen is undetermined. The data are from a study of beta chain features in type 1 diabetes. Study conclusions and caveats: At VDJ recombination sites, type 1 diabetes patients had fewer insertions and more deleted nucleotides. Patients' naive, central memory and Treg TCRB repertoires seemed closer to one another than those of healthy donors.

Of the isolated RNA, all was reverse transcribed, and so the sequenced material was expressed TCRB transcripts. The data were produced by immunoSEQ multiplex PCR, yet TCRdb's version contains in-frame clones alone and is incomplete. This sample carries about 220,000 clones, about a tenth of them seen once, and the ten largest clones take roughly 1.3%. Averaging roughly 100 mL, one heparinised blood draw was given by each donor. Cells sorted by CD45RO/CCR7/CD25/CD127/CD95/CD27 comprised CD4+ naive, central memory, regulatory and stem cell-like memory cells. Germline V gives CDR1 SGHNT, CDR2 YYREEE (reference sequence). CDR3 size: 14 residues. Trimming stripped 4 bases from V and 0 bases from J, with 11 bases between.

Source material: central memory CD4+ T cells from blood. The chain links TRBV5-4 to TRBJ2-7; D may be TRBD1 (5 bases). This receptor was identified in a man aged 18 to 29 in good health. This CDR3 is CASSPQGSSYEQYF. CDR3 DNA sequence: TGTGCCAGCAGCCCTCAGGGTTCCTCCTACGAGCAGTACTTC.